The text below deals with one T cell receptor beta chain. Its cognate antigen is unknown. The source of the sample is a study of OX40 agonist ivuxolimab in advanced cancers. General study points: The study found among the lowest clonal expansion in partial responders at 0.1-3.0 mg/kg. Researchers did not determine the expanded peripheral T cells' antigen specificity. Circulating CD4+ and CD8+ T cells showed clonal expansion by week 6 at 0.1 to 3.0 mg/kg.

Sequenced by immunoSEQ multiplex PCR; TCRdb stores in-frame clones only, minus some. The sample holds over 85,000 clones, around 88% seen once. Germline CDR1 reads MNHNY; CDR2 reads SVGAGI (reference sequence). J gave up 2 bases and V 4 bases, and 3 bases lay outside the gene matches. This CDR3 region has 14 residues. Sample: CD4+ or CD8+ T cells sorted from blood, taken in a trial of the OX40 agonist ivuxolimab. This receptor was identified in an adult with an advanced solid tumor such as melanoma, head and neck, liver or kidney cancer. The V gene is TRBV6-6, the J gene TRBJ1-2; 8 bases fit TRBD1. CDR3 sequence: CASSFGQGNYGYTF. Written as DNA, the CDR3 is TGTGCCAGCAGTTTCGGACAGGGAAACTATGGCTACACCTTC.